These 2 T cell receptor beta chains were sequenced from one sample in a study of blood T cell repertoires in COVID-19. The repertoire was sequenced with immunoSEQ multiplex PCR; TCRdb's copy has only in-frame clones and lacks some. The sample has tens of thousands of clones, 83% seen once; the top ten hold 25%. The sample consisted of peripheral blood. The receptors come from a man in his 70s with active COVID-19.

The CDR3 loop reads CASSGLNRDGSTEAFF. The CDR3 DNA follows: TGTGCCAGCAGCGGTTTAAACAGGGATGGGAGCACTGAAGCTTTCTTT. V is TRBV9 and J is TRBJ1-1; D is perhaps TRBD1 (6 bases). Germline V gene lookup returns CDR1 SGDLS and CDR2 YYNGEE. The CDR3 covers 16 residues. V was cut by 3 bases and J by 4 bases, with 19 bases left in between.

CDR3 DNA sequence: TGTGCCAGTACCATGGGGGGGCCCCAGCATTTT. Protein: CASTMGGPQHF. This sequence joins TRBV19 and TRBJ1-5; a weak D match, TRBD1 (5 bases). Looked up from germline, CDR1 is LNHDA and CDR2 is SQIVND (reference sequence). Trimming removed 7 bases from V and 9 bases from J, with 10 bases in between. CDR3 size: 11 residues.